The clone carrying this T cell receptor (beta chain) was seen at least ten times. This sample was included in a study of CD4 and CD8 cells across lung adenocarcinoma regions. TCRdb reprocessed the PCR reads via MiXCR and lists one record per CDR3 protein. The repertoire includes under 15,000 distinct CDR3 sequences, roughly 44% of them detected once, and less than 35% sits in the top ten. Trimming removed 1 base from V and 11 bases from J; junction bases left unmatched: 11. This CDR3 has 15 amino acids. Germline lookup yields CDR1 MNHEY and CDR2 SMNVEV (reference sequence). Localized lung adenocarcinoma, a non-small cell lung cancer, affected the donors.

The chain links TRBV27 to TRBJ2-5; 9 bases map to TRBD2. This TCR came from a male donor with lung adenocarcinoma. The CD4 and CD8 labels of this study may be unreliable. The sequenced sample was CD8+ T cells from the margin of a lung tumor. The CDR3 nucleotides are TGTGCCAGCAGTTTATATGCGGGAGGGCCGTATGAGCAGTACTTC. It codes for CASSLYAGGPYEQYF.